The present TCR beta chain was sequenced within a study of CD8+ T cells in alopecia areata. General study results and limits: Higher clonality was seen in lesional scalp than in normal scalp, especially in alopecia totalis/universalis.

Germline V gene lookup returns CDR1 MNHEY and CDR2 SVGAGI. Losses at the gene ends were 0 bases for V and 1 base for J; bases not matched to a gene: 4. This CDR3 is built from 16 residues. Extracted from the samples, RNA was reverse transcribed into cDNA to serve as the sequencing template. Sequencing was performed with immunoSEQ multiplex PCR; in TCRdb, only in-frame clones are kept and a portion is missing. The sample shows 100,000 to 120,000 clones, almost 60% of them seen only once. PBMCs, the starting material, were the source of sorted CD4+ and CD8+ T cells. Points on this clone: What it binds is unknown.

The chain carries TRBV6-5 and TRBJ1-1; TRBD1 matches 8 bases. Sequencing was done on a sample of CD8+ T cells sorted from blood. The sequence was obtained from a human donor in good health. The CDR3 spells CASSYSIDRGNTEAFF. The CDR3 coding sequence is TGTGCCAGCAGTTACTCGATAGACAGGGGGAACACTGAAGCTTTCTTT.